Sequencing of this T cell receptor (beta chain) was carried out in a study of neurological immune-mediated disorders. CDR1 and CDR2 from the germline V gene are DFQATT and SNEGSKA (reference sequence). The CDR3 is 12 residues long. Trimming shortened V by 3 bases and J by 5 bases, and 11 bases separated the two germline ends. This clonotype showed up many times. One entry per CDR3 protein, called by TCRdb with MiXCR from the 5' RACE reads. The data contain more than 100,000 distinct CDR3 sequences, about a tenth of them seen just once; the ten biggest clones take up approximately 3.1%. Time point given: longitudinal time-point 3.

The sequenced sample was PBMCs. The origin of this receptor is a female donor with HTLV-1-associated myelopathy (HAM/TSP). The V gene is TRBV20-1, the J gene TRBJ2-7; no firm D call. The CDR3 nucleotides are TGCAGTGCTAGTCGACAAAACCACGAGCAGTACTTC. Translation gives CSASRQNHEQYF.